This TCR beta chain was captured in a study of T-cell reconstitution after alpha-beta-depleted transplantation in children. Preparing the TCRbeta library involved the use of unique molecular identifiers. TCRdb used MiXCR to reprocess the PCR reads, holding one entry per CDR3 protein. Found here are 400,000 to 550,000 distinct CDR3 sequences, more than 9% of them singletons; the top ten hold 2%. This clonotype was seen ten or more times. Its specificity is not known. Whole-study findings and limits: T-cell numbers and diversity, one year after transplant, stemmed largely from T cells that were newly produced.

With 0 bases removed from V and 0 bases from J, the gap between germline ends came to 12 bases. The CDR3 runs 17 residues. Looked up from germline, CDR1 is LGHNA and CDR2 is YSLEER. The chain joins TRBV4-3 to TRBJ2-1; no definite D call. Sample: PBMCs, taken before TCRalphabeta/CD19-depleted stem cell transplant. This receptor was taken from a child aged 2-15 years with inherited bone marrow failure, due to receive a stem cell transplant. CDR3 protein: CASSQDPTSSSYNEQFF. CDR3 bases: TGCGCCAGCAGCCAAGATCCAACTTCTAGCTCCTACAATGAGCAGTTCTTC.